One sample yielded the 18 T cell receptor beta chains listed below, sequenced in a study of blood T cells in healthy people across ages. Primers used in a second PCR of about 7 to 11 cycles were a sample-barcoded 5' primer and a J-beta primer mix. TCRdb reanalysed the 5' RACE reads using MiXCR and keeps one entry per CDR3 protein. Among about 1.5 million distinct CDR3 sequences listed, roughly two fifths were seen once. Sequencing input: blood. Every receptor here comes from a woman aged 18-29 years in good health.

The rearrangement links TRBV4-3 to TRBJ2-7; D gene ambiguous. Germline V gene sequence: CDR1 LGHNA, CDR2 YSLEER. The CDR3 has 15 amino acids. The ends were cut back, 0 bases at V and 1 base at J, with 10 bases in the middle. The chain's CDR3 is CASSQDWAVSYEQYF. The CDR3 nucleotides read TGCGCCAGCAGCCAAGATTGGGCAGTTTCCTACGAGCAGTACTTC.

This clonotype showed up just once. V gene TRBV6-5 combines with J gene TRBJ2-3, with TRBD2 identical over 9 bases. This CDR3 is built from 18 residues. J lost 4 bases, V lost 4 bases, and 15 bases had no gene match. The germline CDR1 and CDR2 sequences are MNHEY and SVGAGI. The DNA of the CDR3 is TGTGCCAGCAGTTGGGGGGGTGTTAGCGGGAGAAAGGCAGATACGCAGTATTTT. Translated: CASSWGGVSGRKADTQYF.

The V and J genes are TRBV27 and TRBJ2-2; no clear D gene. The CDR3 is 13 residues long. V was trimmed by 4 bases and J by 5 bases, leaving 8 bases between them. Germline assignment: CDR1 MNHEY and CDR2 SMNVEV (reference sequence). CDR3 in DNA: TGTGCCAGCAGTTCTAGGCGGACCGGGGAGCTGTTTTTT. Protein product: CASSSRRTGELFF.

This rearrangement joins TRBV20-1 to TRBJ2-3; 11 bases are a match to TRBD2. Looked up from germline, CDR1 is DFQATT and CDR2 is SNEGSKA (reference sequence). CDR3 length equals 15 residues. V was clipped by 3 bases and J by 8 bases; unmatched bases: 10. The CDR3 DNA reads TGCAGTGCTAGGTACCTAGCGGGAGGAATAGGTACGCAGTATTTT. It codes for CSARYLAGGIGTQYF.

Many counts were recorded for this clonotype. The rearrangement links TRBV19 to TRBJ2-3; no reliable D call. V was clipped by 7 bases and J by 4 bases, with 18 bases between them. The CDR3 contains 15 residues. Germline-derived CDR1 and CDR2 are LNHDA and SQIVND (reference sequence). CDR3 DNA: TGTGCCAGTAAGAAAGCAAGGACGAACTCAGATACGCAGTATTTT. Protein sequence: CASKKARTNSDTQYF.

The chain links TRBV9 to TRBJ2-1, with TRBD1 matching over 9 bases. This CDR3 is built from 15 residues. From germline, CDR1 is SGDLS and CDR2 YYNGEE. Trimming removed 2 bases from V and 7 bases from J; junction bases left unmatched: 7. Here the CDR3 DNA reads TGTGCCAGCAGCGTCCGGGACAGGGAGGATAATGAGCAGTTCTTC. This sequence encodes CASSVRDREDNEQFF.

The chain uses TRBV20-1 and TRBJ1-6, with D possibly being TRBD1 (5 bases). The length of the CDR3 is 14 residues. V was shortened by 5 bases and J by 2 bases, with 10 bases between the two germline ends. Germline CDR1 and CDR2: DFQATT and SNEGSKA (reference sequence). This CDR3 reads CSAGRVTYNSPLHF. The CDR3 DNA reads TGCAGTGCTGGCAGGGTGACCTATAATTCACCCCTCCACTTT.

The chain has TRBV13 and TRBJ2-7, with D possibly being TRBD2 (5 bases). Germline CDR1 and CDR2: PRHDT and FYEKMQ (reference sequence). The CDR3 is made up of 19 amino acids. Deletions cut 2 bases from V and 5 bases from J, with 28 bases between. The CDR3 bases are TGTGCCAGCAGCTTAAGCTTTTACGGTTTGGACCCCGGCGGGCACGAGCAGTACTTC. Protein product: CASSLSFYGLDPGGHEQYF.

Details on this clonotype: A read error may produce the germline difference seen at one junction end. The chain recombines TRBV24-1 with TRBJ1-2; 7 nucleotides line up with TRBD1. This CDR3 is 14 amino acids long. The germline V gene has CDR1 KGHDR and CDR2 SFDVKD. The CDR3 DNA reads TGCGCCACCAGTGAAGAGGGACAGCCCTATGGCTACACCTTC. It specifies CATSEEGQPYGYTF.

The rearrangement joins TRBV7-2 to TRBJ1-2; no reliable D call. This CDR3 comprises 14 residues. Germline-derived CDR1 and CDR2 are SGHTA and FQGNSA. The V end lost 2 bases, the J end lost 1 base, and 8 bases lay between the germline ends. The CDR3 region is CASSLYGNNYGYTF. DNA for the CDR3: TGTGCCAGCAGCTTATACGGGAATAACTATGGCTACACCTTC. Drawing the rest from reference TRBV7-2 and TRBJ1-2, the complete variable domain is GAGVSQSPSNKVTEKGKDVELRCDPISGHTALYWYRQSLGQGLEFLIYFQGNSAPDKSGLPSDRFSAERTGGSVSTLTIQRTQQEDSAVYLCASSLYGNNYGYTFGSGTRLTVV.

The rearrangement links TRBV7-2 to TRBJ1-2; a weak D match, TRBD1 (6 bases). Between the trimmed V and J ends, which lost 5 bases and 6 bases, there was a span of 16 bases. Germline CDR1 is SGHTA and CDR2 is FQGNSA. This CDR3 region has 14 residues. The CDR3 coding sequence is TGTGCCAGCAGCGGCCAACAGGGTACGGATGGCTACACCTTC. This translates into CASSGQQGTDGYTF.

This clonotype occurred a few times. The genes are TRBV20-1 and TRBJ2-3; perhaps D is TRBD1 or TRBD2 (6 bases each). Per the germline V gene, CDR1 is DFQATT and CDR2 is SNEGSKA (reference sequence). The germline V and J ends were trimmed by 0 bases and 6 bases, with 13 bases remaining between them. CDR3 length: 14 residues. The CDR3 sequence is CSARDGGGGDTQYF. The CDR3 nucleotides are TGCAGTGCTAGAGATGGGGGCGGAGGGGATACGCAGTATTTT.

V and J are TRBV5-1 and TRBJ1-6; D gene uncertain. The germline gives CDR1 SGHRS, CDR2 YFSETQ. This CDR3 is built from 14 residues. The V and J ends lost 4 bases and 3 bases respectively, with 8 bases between them. The CDR3 here is CASSPALYNSPLHF. CDR3 in DNA: TGCGCCAGCAGCCCAGCGCTCTATAATTCACCCCTCCACTTT.

CDR3 sequence reads: CASSRPFHSQDGYTF. CDR3 bases: TGCGCCAGCAGCCGACCCTTTCATTCGCAGGATGGCTACACCTTC. This rearrangement joins TRBV4-1 to TRBJ1-2, with no clear D. The CDR3 sequence is 15 residues long. CDR1 and CDR2 (germline): MGHRA, YSYEKL. The V gene lost 4 bases and the J gene lost 6 bases, with 18 bases spanning the gap.

V and J are TRBV29-1 and TRBJ1-2; unclear D gene. CDR1 and CDR2 from the germline V gene are SQVTM and ANQGSEA. CDR3 length: 10 residues. V lost 3 bases to trimming and J lost 3 bases, with 2 bases between them. The chain's CDR3 is CSVDYYGYTF. The CDR3 region has the DNA TGCAGCGTTGACTACTATGGCTACACCTTC.

In its sample, this clonotype was seen a few times. The chain combines TRBV5-1 with TRBJ2-7; D is unresolved. Germline V lookup: CDR1 SGHRS, CDR2 YFSETQ. The CDR3 loop spans 17 amino acids. Trimming removed 1 base at V and 3 bases at J, with 20 bases between. CDR3 nucleotides: TGCGCCAGCAGCTTGTTGGGTTTTGCTGAAGAGAGCTACGAGCAGTACTTC. Translation: CASSLLGFAEESYEQYF.

V and J are TRBV24-1 and TRBJ2-7, with a possible D match to TRBD1 (6 bases). The CDR3 length is 15 residues. V was clipped by 9 bases and J by 3 bases, with 20 bases between them. Germline V gives CDR1 KGHDR, CDR2 SFDVKD. This CDR3 is CATGHFGDTLYEQYF. In DNA, the CDR3 is TGTGCCACCGGCCACTTCGGGGACACCCTCTACGAGCAGTACTTC.

The chain recombines TRBV28 with TRBJ2-1; D might be TRBD1 or TRBD2, each matching 5 bases. This CDR3 contains 17 residues. From germline, CDR1 is MDHEN and CDR2 SYDVKM. V lost 7 bases, J lost 4 bases, and 23 bases lay in between. CDR3 nucleotides: TGTGCCAGCATCGATCGGGCCGGGACGGCAGTATACAATGAGCAGTTCTTC. Residues: CASIDRAGTAVYNEQFF.